These T cell receptor beta chains were read from a single sample in a study of tumor T cells in aggressive B-cell lymphoma. This table comes from immunoSEQ multiplex PCR, and its TCRdb copy is limited to in-frame clones, with some not included. This repertoire shows about 9,000 clones, 80% to 90% found once; its top ten account for under 4%. Sequenced material: tumor tissue. These receptors came from an adult with diffuse large B cell lymphoma. CDR3s include the opening cysteine and the closing phenylalanine or tryptophan. D genes are given only for firm matches. Size is omitted from some rows. Given values are once, few, many or a class for expanded clones.

j_call v_call clone_size d_call cdr3_nt cdr3_aa
TRBJ1-6 TRBV18 NA TRBD1 TGTGCCAGCTCAGACAGGGGGAATAATTCACCCCTCCACTTT CASSDRGNNSPLHF
TRBJ2-5 TRBV18 NA NA TGTGCCAGCTCACCACTTCCTAGCAGGCGAGAGACCCAGTACTTC CASSPLPSRRETQYF
TRBJ2-3 TRBV9 NA TRBD2 TGTGCCAGCAGCGTAGTTGTAGCGGGGGGTGCAGATACGCAGTATTTT CASSVVVAGGADTQYF
TRBJ2-7 TRBV9 NA TRBD2 TGTGCCAGCAGCGGGGGACTGGCGGGGGGGGCCTCCTACGAGCAGTACTTC CASSGGLAGGASYEQYF
TRBJ2-3 TRBV5-1 NA NA TGCGCCAGCAGCTTGGCCGGCGGGGCTAGCACAGATACGCAGTATTTT CASSLAGGASTDTQYF
TRBJ1-2 TRBV19 NA NA TGTGCCAGTAGTCGGGCTTCGCGGGGCTATGGCTACACCTTC CASSRASRGYGYTF
TRBJ2-7 TRBV4-3 NA NA TGCGCCAGCAGCCAAGATACCTCCTCGGGGAACGAGCAGTACTTC CASSQDTSSGNEQYF
TRBJ2-7 TRBV5-6 NA TRBD1 TGTGCCAGCAGCTTGGAAGGGGGCTATTACGAGCAGTACTTC CASSLEGGYYEQYF
TRBJ1-1 TRBV28 NA NA TGTGCCAGCAGTTTGTCCGCTATTACGAGGACAGTTAGGACTGAAGCTTTCTTT CASSLSAITRTVRTEAFF
TRBJ2-7 TRBV10-3 few NA TGTGCCATCAGTGAACAGGCAGCTCGAACCTACGAGCAGTACTTC CAISEQAARTYEQYF
TRBJ2-1 TRBV5-1 few TRBD1 TGCGCCAGCAGCGGGGGGACAGGGGGTCTATACAATGAGCAGTTCTTC CASSGGTGGLYNEQFF
TRBJ1-5 TRBV7-6 NA TRBD1 TGTGCCAGCAGCTTCGGGACAGGGCTCAATCAGCCCCAGCATTTT CASSFGTGLNQPQHF
TRBJ1-2 TRBV6-1 NA TRBD1 TGTGCCAGCAGCGACGGACAGGACCCCAAGGGGAGGCACACCTTC CASSDGQDPKGRHTF
TRBJ2-3 TRBV29-1 NA NA TGCAGCGGAGAGACATCGTCTAGCACAGATACGCAGTATTTT CSGETSSSTDTQYF
TRBJ1-2 TRBV19 NA TRBD1 TGTGCCAGTAGGCCCGGGACAGGGTTGTATGGCTACACCTTC CASRPGTGLYGYTF
TRBJ2-2 TRBV4-1 NA TRBD2 TGCGCCAGCAGCCCTAGCGGGGGGGCGAACACCGGGGAGCTGTTTTTT CASSPSGGANTGELFF
TRBJ1-1 TRBV29-1 NA NA TGCAGCGTGCGACAAATCCAGAACACTGAAGCTTTCTTT CSVRQIQNTEAFF
TRBJ2-3 TRBV5-1 few NA TGCGCCAGCAGCGGTACGGGGGACCCGTGGGGCACAGATACGCAGTATTTT CASSGTGDPWGTDTQYF
TRBJ2-7 TRBV11-2 NA NA TGTGCCAGCAGCTTAAACCGAGGGGTGGGAGGCGAGCAGTACTTC CASSLNRGVGGEQYF
TRBJ1-2 TRBV9 NA NA TGTGCCAGCAGCGTAGATGCAGGGATCTATGGCTACACCTTC CASSVDAGIYGYTF
TRBJ2-5 TRBV19 once NA TGTGCCAGTAGTATTAATATAGCCCTGGCCCAGTACTTC CASSINIALAQYF
TRBJ2-7 TRBV15 NA TRBD1 TGTGCCACCGGCCGGGACAGGGGTTACGAGCAGTACTTC CATGRDRGYEQYF
TRBJ1-2 TRBV5-4 NA TRBD1 TGTGCCAGCAACCACCTCGACAGGGTGTTGGATGGCTACACCTTC CASNHLDRVLDGYTF
TRBJ2-3 TRBV13 NA NA TGTGCCAGCAGCTTAGCGGGGGCAGATACGCAGTATTTT CASSLAGADTQYF
TRBJ2-1 TRBV5-1 NA TRBD1 TGCGCCAGCAGCTTGGGGGACAGGGGCTACAATGAGCAGTTCTTC CASSLGDRGYNEQFF
TRBJ2-5 TRBV11-2 NA TRBD2 TGTGCCAGCAGCTTAGCGGGGGGGGCCGGAGAGACCCAGTACTTC CASSLAGGAGETQYF
TRBJ2-7 TRBV30 once TRBD1 TGTGCCTGGAGCGCTTGGACAGGGTCACAAAACTACGAGCAGTACTTC CAWSAWTGSQNYEQYF
TRBJ2-1 TRBV30 NA TRBD2 TGTGCCTGGAGCCGTTTTGGAGCGGGGGGTTACAATGAGCAGTTCTTC CAWSRFGAGGYNEQFF
TRBJ2-5 TRBV7-9 NA NA TGTGCCAGCAGCCAACGGGCAGGGAAAAGGGGGACCCAGTACTTC CASSQRAGKRGTQYF
TRBJ1-2 TRBV2 NA TRBD1 TGTGCCAGCAGTGACACAGGGGTAGACTATGGCTACACCTTC CASSDTGVDYGYTF
TRBJ1-1 TRBV9 NA NA TGTGCCAGCAGCGTAGTACCAGGCCCCACTGAAGCTTTCTTT CASSVVPGPTEAFF
TRBJ2-1 TRBV7-2 once NA TGTGCCAGCAGCTTAATTCGAGGGTACAATGAGCAGTTCTTC CASSLIRGYNEQFF
TRBJ2-1 TRBV2 NA TRBD1 TGTGCCAGCACCCGGACAGGCTCCTACAATGAGCAGTTCTTC CASTRTGSYNEQFF
TRBJ2-5 TRBV9 NA TRBD2 TGTGCCAGCAGCGTAGCTTCAGCGGGGGTTTTAGGAGAGACCCAGTACTTC CASSVASAGVLGETQYF
TRBJ2-7 TRBV19 NA NA TGTGCCAGTAGTATAGATCTCGGGTTCATCGGGGAGCAGTACTTC CASSIDLGFIGEQYF